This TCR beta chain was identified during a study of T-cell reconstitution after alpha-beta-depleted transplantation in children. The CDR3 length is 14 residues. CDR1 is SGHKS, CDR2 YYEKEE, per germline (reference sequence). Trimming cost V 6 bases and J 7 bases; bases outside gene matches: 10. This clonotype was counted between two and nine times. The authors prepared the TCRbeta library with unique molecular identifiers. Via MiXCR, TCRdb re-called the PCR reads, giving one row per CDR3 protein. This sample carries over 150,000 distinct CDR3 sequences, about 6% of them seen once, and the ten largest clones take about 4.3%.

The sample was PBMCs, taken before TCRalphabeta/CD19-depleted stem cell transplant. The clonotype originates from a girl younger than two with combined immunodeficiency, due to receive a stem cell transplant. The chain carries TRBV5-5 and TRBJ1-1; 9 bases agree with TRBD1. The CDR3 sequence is CASTSGQGLGEAFF. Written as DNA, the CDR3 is TGTGCCAGCACCTCGGGACAGGGACTCGGTGAAGCTTTCTTT.